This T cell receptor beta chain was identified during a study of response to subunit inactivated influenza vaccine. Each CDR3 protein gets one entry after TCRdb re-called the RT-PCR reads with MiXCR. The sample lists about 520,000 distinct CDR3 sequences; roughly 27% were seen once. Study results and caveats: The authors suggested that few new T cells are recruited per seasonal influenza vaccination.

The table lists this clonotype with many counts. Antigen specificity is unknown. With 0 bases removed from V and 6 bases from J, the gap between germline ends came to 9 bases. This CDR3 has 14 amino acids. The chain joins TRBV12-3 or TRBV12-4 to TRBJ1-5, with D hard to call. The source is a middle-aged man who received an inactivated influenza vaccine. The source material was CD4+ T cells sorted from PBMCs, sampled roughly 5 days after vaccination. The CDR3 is CASSLAGAFQPQHF. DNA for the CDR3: TGTGCCAGCAGTTTAGCAGGAGCTTTTCAGCCCCAGCATTTT.